Listed here are 28 T cell receptor beta chains from one sample, sequenced in a study of blood T cell repertoires in COVID-19. The data were produced by immunoSEQ multiplex PCR, yet TCRdb's version contains in-frame clones alone and is incomplete. The sample yields approximately 300,000 clones, roughly 90% seen once. The sequenced material came from peripheral blood. These receptors all stem from a man between 18 and 35 years old who had recovered from COVID-19.

This sequence joins TRBV5-4 and TRBJ1-1; 8 positions match TRBD1. This CDR3 region has 15 residues. The V and J ends lost 4 bases and 4 bases, in that order; junction bases with no gene match: 9. Germline CDR1 and CDR2: SGHNT and YYREEE (reference sequence). The CDR3 sequence: CASSPYRGWATEAFF. The CDR3 DNA follows: TGTGCCAGCAGCCCGTACAGGGGGTGGGCCACTGAAGCTTTCTTT.

V gene TRBV3-1 (or the pseudogene TRBV3-2) combines with J gene TRBJ2-1; D possibly corresponds to TRBD2 (6 bases). Trimming removed 3 bases at V and 7 bases at J, with 16 bases between. This CDR3 is 15 amino acids long. CDR1 LGHDT and CDR2 YNNKEL come from the germline V gene (reference sequence). The CDR3, as DNA: TGTGCCAGCAGCCATGGGGACTCCTTTAGTAATGAGCAGTTCTTC. Its protein product is CASSHGDSFSNEQFF.

The rearrangement links TRBV9 to TRBJ2-7, with D hard to call. The germline V gene encodes CDR1 SGDLS and CDR2 YYNGEE. V was pared by 0 bases and J by 0 bases, with 10 bases between. This CDR3 spans 15 amino acids. CDR3 nucleotide sequence: TGTGCCAGCAGCGTAGAGGCGTCTAGCTCCTACGAGCAGTACTTC. Encoded protein: CASSVEASSSYEQYF.

CDR3 sequence reads: CASSSQSTGELFF. CDR3 nucleotides: TGTGCCAGCAGCAGTCAAAGTACCGGGGAGCTGTTTTTT. This chain connects TRBV25-1 to TRBJ2-2; no clear D gene. The V gene's germline CDR1 is MGHDK and CDR2 SYGVNS. V lost 6 bases and J lost 5, with 10 bases in between. This CDR3 has 13 amino acids.

This chain connects TRBV6-5 to TRBJ1-1; unclear D gene. V was trimmed by 0 bases and J by 7 bases, leaving 9 bases between them. Germline assignment: CDR1 MNHEY and CDR2 SVGAGI. The CDR3 is 13 amino acids. CDR3 in DNA: TGTGCCAGCAGTTACTCCGAGGGTTATGAAGCTTTCTTT. Translation gives CASSYSEGYEAFF.

This chain uses TRBV18 with TRBJ1-4; D unresolved. V lost 2 bases and J 7 bases, leaving 8 bases between the germline ends. Germline CDR1 is KGHSH and CDR2 is LQKENI. CDR3 length: 13 residues. The CDR3 loop reads CASSPGSGEKLFF. DNA of the CDR3: TGTGCCAGCTCACCAGGGTCGGGTGAAAAACTGTTTTTT.

As DNA, the CDR3 is TGCGCCAGTCTTTCGGAGGGGCAGAAAGCTTTCTTT. Amino acids: CASLSEGQKAFF. The chain has TRBV5-1 and TRBJ1-1; TRBD1 is a possible D gene (5 bases). Germline V gene lookup returns CDR1 SGHRS and CDR2 YFSETQ. The CDR3 runs 12 residues. The V gene lost 8 bases and the J gene lost 9 bases, with 17 bases spanning the gap. The entire variable domain, with the rest obtained from reference TRBV5-1 and TRBJ1-1, is as follows: KAGVTQTPRYLIKTRGQQVTLSCSPISGHRSVSWYQQTPGQGLQFLFEYFSETQRNKGNFPGRFSGRQFSNSRSEMNVSTLELGDSALYLCASLSEGQKAFFGQGTRLTVV.

The CDR3 here is CASSQVTGSYNEQFF. The DNA of the CDR3 is TGTGCCAGCAGCCAAGTGACGGGTTCCTACAATGAGCAGTTCTTC. J is TRBJ2-1 and V is TRBV7-6; no clear D gene. Deletions cut 5 bases from V and 1 base from J, with 12 bases between. Germline CDR1 is SGHVS and CDR2 is FNYEAQ. The CDR3 covers 15 residues.

The chain recombines TRBV28 with TRBJ2-1; TRBD2 matches 10 bases. V lost 5 bases and J lost 0; bases outside the gene matches: 4. This CDR3 is 16 amino acids long. Germline V gene data show CDR1 as MDHEN and CDR2 as SYDVKM. CDR3 in amino acids: CASSPLAGGSYNEQFF. The CDR3 DNA follows: TGTGCCAGCAGTCCCTTAGCGGGGGGCTCCTACAATGAGCAGTTCTTC. Using reference TRBV28 and TRBJ2-1 for the parts outside the CDR3, the full variable domain is DVKVTQSSRYLVKRTGEKVFLECVQDMDHENMFWYRQDPGLGLRLIYFSYDVKMKEKGDIPEGYSVSREKKERFSLILESASTNQTSMYLCASSPLAGGSYNEQFFGPGTRLTVL.

The chain joins TRBV4-1 to TRBJ1-6, with D unclear. Germline V gives CDR1 MGHRA, CDR2 YSYEKL. This CDR3 is 15 amino acids long. V lost 1 base and J lost 7, with 11 bases in between. The CDR3 coding sequence is TGCGCCAGCAGCCAAGGCTATTTTACCAATTCACCCCTCCACTTT. It codes for CASSQGYFTNSPLHF.

V is TRBV12-3 or TRBV12-4 and J is TRBJ1-4; no definite D call. With 4 bases removed from V and 7 bases from J, the gap between germline ends came to 10 bases. The CDR3 runs 13 residues. CDR3 region: CASSYSGFEKLFF. CDR3 DNA: TGTGCCAGCAGTTATTCCGGGTTTGAAAAACTGTTTTTT.

V and J are TRBV7-9 and TRBJ1-1; 9 positions match TRBD1. V shed 5 bases and J 0 bases; nucleotides not matched to a gene: 4. CDR3 length: 15 residues. Germline CDR1 SEHNR, CDR2 FQNEAQ (reference sequence). CDR3 sequence reads: CASSPGQGMNTEAFF. DNA for the CDR3: TGTGCCAGCAGCCCTGGACAGGGGATGAACACTGAAGCTTTCTTT.

The gene calls are TRBV9 and TRBJ1-2; no definite D call. This CDR3 is 14 amino acids long. V gave up 4 bases and J gave up 1 base, with 11 bases separating them. Germline V gives CDR1 SGDLS, CDR2 YYNGEE. The CDR3 loop reads CASSTGLINYGYTF. The CDR3 coding sequence is TGTGCCAGCAGCACTGGACTGATTAACTATGGCTACACCTTC.

On this clone: Other DNA sequences in the sample encode the same CDR3. The chain links TRBV19 to TRBJ2-5; 11 bases are shared with TRBD2. The V segment lost 5 bases and the J segment 2 bases; nucleotides outside the gene matches: 4. The CDR3 has 15 residues. Germline-derived CDR1 and CDR2 are LNHDA and SQIVND (reference sequence). CDR3: CASSGTSGFQETQYF. For the CDR3, the DNA is TGTGCCAGTAGTGGGACTAGCGGATTTCAAGAGACCCAGTACTTC.

Notes on this clone: Other DNA sequences from this sample encode an identical CDR3 as well. The rearrangement links TRBV15 to TRBJ2-3; weak D call: TRBD2 (5 bases). The CDR3 covers 14 residues. Germline V gives CDR1 LNHNV, CDR2 YYDKDF (reference sequence). V lost 0 bases and J lost 3, with 7 bases in between. This chain's CDR3 is CATSRDRGTDTQYF. The CDR3 nucleotides read TGTGCCACCAGCAGAGATCGGGGTACAGATACGCAGTATTTT.

This clone was counted once. The J gene is TRBJ2-3, the V gene TRBV7-9; perhaps TRBD1 as D (5 bases). The CDR3 runs 15 residues. The V end was cut by 2 bases, the J end by 2 bases, with 11 bases between. Germline loops: CDR1 SEHNR, CDR2 FQNEAQ (reference sequence). The CDR3: CASSLQDTYTDTQYF. CDR3 coding DNA: TGTGCCAGCAGCTTACAGGACACCTACACAGATACGCAGTATTTT.

This clone was counted a single time. This rearrangement joins TRBV7-3 to TRBJ2-7; 15 nucleotides line up with TRBD2. Trimming cost V 3 bases and J 6 bases; bases outside gene matches: 0. Germline lookup yields CDR1 SGHTA and CDR2 FQGTGA. The CDR3 runs to 14 residues. The CDR3 nucleotides read TGTGCCAGCAGCTTGGGACTAGCGGGAGGCGAGCAGTACTTC. This gives the protein CASSLGLAGGEQYF.

The J gene is TRBJ1-1, the V gene TRBV5-1; TRBD1 is a possible D gene (6 bases). Trimming shortened V by 3 bases and J by 1 base, and 10 bases separated the two germline ends. The CDR3 totals 14 residues. Germline CDR1 and CDR2: SGHRS and YFSETQ. CDR3 sequence: CASSWGRGNTEAFF. DNA of the CDR3: TGCGCCAGCAGCTGGGGGCGAGGGAACACTGAAGCTTTCTTT.

As to this clone: Other DNA sequences of this sample code for an identical CDR3. The J gene is TRBJ2-5, the V gene TRBV2, with a possible D match to TRBD1 (5 bases). Trimming stripped 4 bases from V and 4 bases from J, with 7 bases between. The CDR3 covers 12 residues. Germline V gene lookup returns CDR1 SNHLY and CDR2 FYNNEI. CDR3 nucleotide sequence: TGTGCCAGCAGTGGGCAGGGAGAGACCCAGTACTTC. Residues: CASSGQGETQYF.

The chain employs TRBV4-1 and TRBJ2-7; TRBD1 matches at 8 bases. Trimming took 3 bases from V and 2 from J; bases not matched to a gene: 6. Looked up from germline, CDR1 is MGHRA and CDR2 is YSYEKL. The CDR3 spans 15 residues. The CDR3 DNA sequence: TGCGCCAGCAGCCACGACAGGGGATTAGCCTACGAGCAGTACTTC. As protein: CASSHDRGLAYEQYF.

V usage is TRBV2 and J usage is TRBJ1-4, with 9 nucleotides matching TRBD1. With V trimmed by 6 bases and J by 7 bases, 9 bases remained unmatched. In germline, CDR1 is SNHLY, CDR2 FYNNEI. The CDR3 is 15 residues long. The CDR3 spells CASSSTGGRSEKLFF. The CDR3 DNA reads as TGTGCCAGCAGCTCCACAGGGGGCAGGAGTGAAAAACTGTTTTTT.

The gene calls are TRBV7-2 and TRBJ2-1, with TRBD2 matching over 14 bases. The V gene end was trimmed by 1 base and the J gene end by 9 bases; junction bases not matched to a gene: 5. Germline CDR1 and CDR2: SGHTA and FQGNSA. The CDR3 runs to 16 residues. CDR3 coding DNA: TGTGCCAGCAGCTTAGGACTAGCGGGAGGGTGGGGTGAGCAGTTCTTC. This codes for CASSLGLAGGWGEQFF.

This chain joins TRBV7-9 and TRBJ2-1; TRBD2 aligns across 8 bases. V was clipped by 6 bases and J by 8 bases; unmatched bases: 9. CDR3 length: 14 amino acids. CDR1 SEHNR and CDR2 FQNEAQ come from the germline V gene (reference sequence). The CDR3 here is CASSSSGSSDEQFF. The DNA of the CDR3 is TGTGCCAGCAGTTCCAGCGGGAGTAGCGATGAGCAGTTCTTC.

This clone was detected once. The gene calls are TRBV15 and TRBJ2-1; 10 bases line up with TRBD2. Per the germline V gene, CDR1 is LNHNV and CDR2 is YYDKDF (reference sequence). This CDR3 has 19 amino acids. V shed 1 base, J shed 4 bases, and the junction held 13 bases outside the gene matches. The DNA of the CDR3 is TGTGCCACCAGCAGAGCCAAGGGCCTAGCGGGAGATCGGTACAATGAGCAGTTCTTC. This translates into CATSRAKGLAGDRYNEQFF.

The chain couples TRBV27 to TRBJ2-7; perhaps TRBD2 as D (6 bases). CDR1 and CDR2 from the germline V gene are MNHEY and SMNVEV (reference sequence). The CDR3 has 16 amino acids. Trimming cost V 2 bases and J 7 bases, with 21 bases left between them. Here the CDR3 DNA reads TGTGCCAGCAGTTTAGGGCACGGACGGGAGAAGCCGGAGCAGTACTTC. Its protein product is CASSLGHGREKPEQYF.

In this sample, this clone turned up once. This chain uses TRBV27 with TRBJ2-5; possible D gene TRBD2, 5 bases. The CDR3 is 13 residues long. Germline V CDR1 and CDR2: MNHEY, SMNVEV (reference sequence). The V end lost 8 bases, the J end lost 5 bases, and 15 bases lay between the germline ends. The CDR3 bases are TGTGCCAGCGAGAGGGCAATGGGGGAGACCCAGTACTTC. It yields the protein CASERAMGETQYF.

This clone has more than one count but fewer than ten. The rearrangement uses TRBV6-5 and TRBJ2-1; TRBD1 aligns across 9 bases. Trimming at V came to 0 bases and at J to 7 bases, leaving 7 bases not matched to a gene. CDR1 and CDR2 from the germline V gene are MNHEY and SVGAGI. This CDR3 region has 16 residues. CDR3 region: CASSYSMGQGGNEQFF. Written as DNA, the CDR3 is TGTGCCAGCAGTTACTCGATGGGACAGGGAGGGAATGAGCAGTTCTTC.

The chain couples TRBV7-2 to TRBJ1-5; 8 nucleotides match TRBD1. CDR3 length: 15 residues. Germline V gene data show CDR1 as SGHTA and CDR2 as FQGNSA. J gave up 7 bases and V 1 base, and 6 bases lay outside the gene matches. CDR3 in DNA: TGTGCCAGCAGCTTAGGGACAGGGCTCGGGCAGCCCCAGCATTTT. It is translated as CASSLGTGLGQPQHF. The full variable domain, completed using reference TRBV7-2 and TRBJ1-5, is GAGVSQSPSNKVTEKGKDVELRCDPISGHTALYWYRQSLGQGLEFLIYFQGNSAPDKSGLPSDRFSAERTGGSVSTLTIQRTQQEDSAVYLCASSLGTGLGQPQHFGDGTRLSIL.